This TCR beta chain originates from a study of OX40 agonist ivuxolimab in advanced cancers. General notes on the study: Ivuxolimab, which targeted the costimulatory receptor OX40 (CD134), was an agonistic, fully human IgG2 monoclonal antibody. Intravenous ivuxolimab was administered to patients every 2 weeks at six dose levels: 0.01, 0.1, 0.3, 1.5, 3 and 10 mg/kg. Of the approximately 53 patients in dose escalation, about 20 had hepatocellular carcinoma, some 15 had melanoma, 9 had renal cell carcinoma and 9 had head and neck cancer. In the dose-escalation cohort, roughly 82% of patients were male, and the mean age was 60 years with a range of about 20 to 80. Prior anti-PD-1, anti-PD-L1 or anti-CTLA-4 therapy was permitted, and checkpoint inhibitors had been received by less than 45% of dose-escalation patients. Partial responses occurred in three dose-escalation patients: two with cutaneous melanoma and one with hepatocellular carcinoma. Peripheral TCRbeta sequencing aimed to test whether ivuxolimab altered TCR sequence diversity and caused clonal T-cell expansion. The paper describes the monotherapy dose-escalation part (N = 52 patients) of the phase I trial of ivuxolimab.

Taken from cysteine to phenylalanine, the CDR3 has 15 residues. Only the CDR3 part of the read is kept: 45 bases, read in frame from the first base. CDR1 and CDR2 are read off the germline V gene as SNHLY and FYNNEI. V loses 5 bases of germline sequence and J loses 0 bases, and the interval between the two ends is 10 bases. To sequence the TCRbeta CDR3 region, genomic DNA was isolated from the sorted cells. The immunoSEQ Assay was used for sequencing of TCRbeta CDR3 regions. Here the immuneACCESS table is served through TCRdb, limited to in-frame sequences with V and J called. Missing clones are a known gap in these copies; in checked studies unresolved V genes cover under half, and the rest lacks a known reason. In this sample the table shows around 34,000 clones, under 90% of which occur a single time. The top ten hold approximately 1.3% of the sample. The trial excluded patients who had a history of autoimmune disease or were on systemic immunosuppression. Peripheral blood for TCR sequencing was collected from all dose cohorts at baseline, on cycle 4 day 1, and on cycle 7 day 1. The samples were taken from a phase I, first-in-human, multicenter, open-label dose-escalation trial of ivuxolimab. Adults with locally advanced or metastatic melanoma, renal cell carcinoma, hepatocellular carcinoma or head and neck squamous cell carcinoma were enrolled in the trial. Before TCR sequencing, CD4+ T cells and CD8+ T cells from peripheral blood were sorted into separate populations.

Results and caveats for the whole study, not just this receptor: In the 0.1-3.0 mg/kg groups, partial responders had among the lowest normalized peripheral clonal expansion, particularly in CD8+ T cells. After ivuxolimab, more expanded clones were found on average in CD8+ T cells than in CD4+ T cells. The antigen specificity of the peripheral T cells that underwent clonal expansion was not determined. Clonal expansion of both CD4+ and CD8+ blood T cells was observed from baseline to week 6 at doses 0.1 to 3.0 mg/kg. Low levels of normalized T-cell clonal expansion were also seen in some patients who did not respond.

As concerns this clone: The antigen this receptor binds is unknown. Base qualities are not at hand, and no much larger clone is one base apart.

The specimen comprised CD4+ or CD8+ T cells sorted from blood, sampled in a trial of the OX40 agonist ivuxolimab. The source of this sequence is an adult with an advanced solid tumor such as melanoma, head and neck, liver or kidney cancer. The chain was built from TRBV2 and TRBJ1-4; the D gene is not confidently resolved. The CDR3 reads CASSRTASTNEKLFF. The DNA is TGTGCCAGCAGTAGGACTGCCTCAACTAATGAAAAACTGTTTTTT.